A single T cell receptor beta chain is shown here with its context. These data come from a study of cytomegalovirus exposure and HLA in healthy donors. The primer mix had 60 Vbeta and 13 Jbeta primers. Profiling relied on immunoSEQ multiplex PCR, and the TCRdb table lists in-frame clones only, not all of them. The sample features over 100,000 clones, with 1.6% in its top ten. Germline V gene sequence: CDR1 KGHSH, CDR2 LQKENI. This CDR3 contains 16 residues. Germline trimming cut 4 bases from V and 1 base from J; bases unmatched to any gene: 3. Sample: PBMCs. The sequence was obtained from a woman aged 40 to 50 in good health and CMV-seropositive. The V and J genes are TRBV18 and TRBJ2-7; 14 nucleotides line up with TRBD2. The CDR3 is CASSLGTSGSSYEQYF. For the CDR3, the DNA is TGTGCCAGCTCACTGGGGACTAGCGGGAGTTCCTACGAGCAGTACTTC.